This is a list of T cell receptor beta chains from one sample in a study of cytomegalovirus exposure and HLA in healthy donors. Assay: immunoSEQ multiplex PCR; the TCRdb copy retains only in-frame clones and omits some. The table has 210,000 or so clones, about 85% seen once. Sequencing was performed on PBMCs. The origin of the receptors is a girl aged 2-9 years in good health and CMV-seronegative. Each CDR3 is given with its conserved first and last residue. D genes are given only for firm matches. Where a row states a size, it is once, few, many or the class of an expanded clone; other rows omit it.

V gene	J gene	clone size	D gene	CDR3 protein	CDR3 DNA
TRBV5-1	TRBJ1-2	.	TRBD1	CASSLARTGGNYGYTF	TGCGCCAGCAGCTTGGCCCGGACAGGGGGTAACTATGGCTACACCTTC
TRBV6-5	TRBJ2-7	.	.	CASSYGRAYEQYF	TGTGCCAGCAGTTACGGTCGGGCCTACGAGCAGTACTTC
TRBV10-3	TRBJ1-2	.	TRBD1	CAITHRGFDGYTF	TGTGCCATCACCCACAGGGGGTTTGATGGCTACACCTTC
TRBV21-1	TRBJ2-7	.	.	CASSPGFEQYF	TGTGCCAGCAGCCCAGGGTTCGAGCAGTACTTC
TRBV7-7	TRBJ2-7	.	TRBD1	CASSRLQGTEQYF	TGTGCCAGCAGCAGACTACAGGGGACCGAGCAGTACTTC
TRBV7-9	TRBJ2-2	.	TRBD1	CASSNQDRGAGELFF	TGTGCCAGCAGCAACCAAGACAGGGGAGCCGGGGAGCTGTTTTTT
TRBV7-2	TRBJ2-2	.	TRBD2	CASSSSGRAPGELFF	TGTGCCAGCAGCTCTAGCGGGAGGGCCCCCGGGGAGCTGTTTTTT
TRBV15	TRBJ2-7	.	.	CATRRGGTPYEQYF	TGTGCCACCCGCAGGGGAGGGACCCCCTACGAGCAGTACTTC
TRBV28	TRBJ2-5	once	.	CATFGLEQETQYF	TGTGCCACCTTCGGGTTGGAACAAGAGACCCAGTACTTC
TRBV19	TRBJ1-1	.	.	CASSVYRFENTEAFF	TGTGCCAGTAGTGTCTACAGATTTGAAAACACTGAAGCTTTCTTT
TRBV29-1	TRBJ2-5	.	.	CSATPGGGWETQYF	TGCAGCGCCACCCCTGGGGGAGGTTGGGAGACCCAGTACTTC
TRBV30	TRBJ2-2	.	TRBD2	CAVAGGRTGELFF	TGTGCTGTAGCGGGAGGAAGGACCGGGGAGCTGTTTTTT
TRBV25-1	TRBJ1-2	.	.	CASSEWIGAGVGNYGYTF	TGTGCCAGCAGTGAATGGATAGGGGCAGGGGTCGGGAACTATGGCTACACCTTC
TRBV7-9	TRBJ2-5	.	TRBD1	CASSLAQQGAPRETQYF	TGTGCCAGCAGCTTAGCACAACAGGGGGCGCCCCGGGAGACCCAGTACTTC
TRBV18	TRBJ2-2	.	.	CASSPPAYTGELFF	TGTGCCAGCTCACCACCGGCTTACACCGGGGAGCTGTTTTTT
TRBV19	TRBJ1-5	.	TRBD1	CASRNPRPGQPFYSNQPQHF	TGTGCCTCCAGAAATCCGCGACCGGGACAGCCGTTTTATAGCAATCAGCCCCAGCATTTT
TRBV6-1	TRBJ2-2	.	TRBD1	CASSEAGTGYTGELFF	TGTGCCAGCAGTGAAGCCGGGACAGGTTACACCGGGGAGCTGTTTTTT
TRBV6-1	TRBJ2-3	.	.	CASSEAGGARADTQYF	TGTGCCAGCAGTGAAGCAGGGGGGGCCAGGGCAGATACGCAGTATTTT
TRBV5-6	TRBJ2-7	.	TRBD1	CASSPTGISHEQYF	TGTGCCAGCAGTCCGACAGGGATTTCGCACGAGCAGTACTTC
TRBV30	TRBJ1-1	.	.	CAWSVLRGNTEAFF	TGTGCCTGGAGTGTACTCAGGGGTAACACTGAAGCTTTCTTT
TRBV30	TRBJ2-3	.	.	CAWKIAVSTDTQYF	TGTGCCTGGAAAATAGCGGTTAGCACAGATACGCAGTATTTT
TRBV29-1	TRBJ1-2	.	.	CSVGAGLSNYGYTF	TGCAGCGTTGGGGCCGGATTGTCTAACTATGGCTACACCTTC
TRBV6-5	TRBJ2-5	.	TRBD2	CASSYSGVGETQYF	TGTGCCAGCAGTTACAGCGGGGTTGGGGAGACCCAGTACTTC
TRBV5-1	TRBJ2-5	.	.	CASSLEPYETQYF	TGCGCCAGCAGCTTGGAGCCGTATGAGACCCAGTACTTC
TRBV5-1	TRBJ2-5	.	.	CATVRGMETQYF	TGCGCCACCGTCAGGGGCATGGAGACCCAGTACTTC
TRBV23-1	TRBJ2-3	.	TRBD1	CASSRGRDRVRDTQYF	TGCGCCAGCAGTCGCGGAAGGGACAGGGTGAGAGATACGCAGTATTTT
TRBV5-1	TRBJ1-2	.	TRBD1	CASSLAARDRDNYTF	TGCGCCAGCAGCTTGGCCGCAAGGGACAGGGACAACTACACCTTC
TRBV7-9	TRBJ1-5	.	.	CASSLARGQHF	TGTGCCAGCAGCTTAGCGCGGGGCCAGCATTTT
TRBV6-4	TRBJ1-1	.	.	CASSVFRDTEAFF	TGTGCCAGCAGTGTCTTCCGGGACACTGAAGCTTTCTTT
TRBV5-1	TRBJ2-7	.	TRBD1	CASSQWTGVPYEQYF	TGCGCCAGCAGCCAATGGACAGGGGTCCCCTACGAGCAGTACTTC
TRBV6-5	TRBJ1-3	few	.	CASSYQRQSGNTIYF	TGTGCCAGCAGTTACCAAAGACAGTCTGGAAACACCATATATTTT